There are many counts of the clone carrying this TCR beta chain. These data belong to a study of Graves' ophthalmopathy and Graves' hyperthyroidism. This CDR3 has 15 amino acids. Between the trimmed V and J ends, which lost 4 bases and 0 bases, there was a span of 12 bases. Germline CDR1 reads MNHEY; CDR2 reads SVGAGI. The TCR beta CDR3 regions underwent amplification from RNA transcripts. The library came from an HTBI-primed first-round RT-PCR and a second-round multiplex PCR. Each CDR3 protein gets one entry after TCRdb re-called the multiplex PCR reads with MiXCR. The sample lists a few hundred thousand distinct CDR3 sequences; approximately 18% were seen once.

This chain uses TRBV6-5 with TRBJ1-2; perhaps TRBD1 as D (5 bases). The sequencing sample was made of peripheral blood. This TCR derives from an adult woman with stable Graves' hyperthyroidism. The CDR3 DNA reads as TGTGCCAGCAGTTGGGGTCTGGGGGCTAACTATGGCTACACCTTC. It codes for CASSWGLGANYGYTF.